The rows below give T cell receptor beta chains drawn from one sample of a study of blood T cell repertoires in COVID-19. Produced via immunoSEQ multiplex PCR; TCRdb's table is partial and in-frame only. The repertoire holds fewer than 350,000 clones, with around 90% as singletons. Sequenced sample: peripheral blood. The receptors come from a young man with active or convalescent COVID-19. The CDR3 runs from the conserved cysteine through the conserved F or W. The D gene is left open where the match is weak. Some rows mark clone size as missing; the rest say once, few, many or name a class of expanded clone.

D	J	V	size	DNA	CDR3
NA	TRBJ1-3	TRBV18	NA	TGTGCCAGCTCACCACTCGGGGTCGGCTCTGGAAACACCATATATTTT	CASSPLGVGSGNTIYF
NA	TRBJ2-7	TRBV7-9	few	TGTGCCAGCAGCTGGGTTGGCGGCTCCTACGAGCAGTACTTC	CASSWVGGSYEQYF
TRBD1	TRBJ1-5	TRBV5-5	NA	TGTGCCAGCAGCTTCTTGGGGACAGGGGGCAATCAGCCCCAGCATTTT	CASSFLGTGGNQPQHF
NA	TRBJ2-1	TRBV20-1	NA	TGCAGTGCTAGTAGGCAGGTTCACTACAATGAGCAGTTCTTC	CSASRQVHYNEQFF
NA	TRBJ1-1	TRBV5-1	NA	TGCGCCAGCAGCTTGGTTCCCCCCATTAACACTGAAGCTTTCTTT	CASSLVPPINTEAFF
NA	TRBJ2-3	TRBV7-3	once	TGTGCCAGCAGCCAAGCTGCCCTAGATACGCAGTATTTT	CASSQAALDTQYF
TRBD2	TRBJ2-1	TRBV11-2	NA	TGTGCCAGCAGCCCCGGCTCGGGGGGATTCTACAATGAGCAGTTCTTC	CASSPGSGGFYNEQFF
NA	TRBJ2-2	TRBV29-1	NA	TGCAGCGCCCAGGGGACCGGGGAGCTGTTTTTT	CSAQGTGELFF
NA	TRBJ2-3	TRBV7-9	NA	TGTGCCAGCAGCTTGGGGCAGGCAAACACAGATACGCAGTATTTT	CASSLGQANTDTQYF
NA	TRBJ1-5	TRBV6-6	NA	TGTGCCAGCAGTTACCCCGACTCAAGAGGCAATCAGCCCCAGCATTTT	CASSYPDSRGNQPQHF
TRBD1	TRBJ1-2	TRBV27	few	TGTGCCAGCAGTATCATGGGGACAGGGCGTTTAGATGGCTACACCTTC	CASSIMGTGRLDGYTF
TRBD1	TRBJ1-3	TRBV19	NA	TGTGCCAGTAGTCCCGGACAGGGGGGAAACACCATATATTTT	CASSPGQGGNTIYF
NA	TRBJ2-7	TRBV9	NA	TGTGCCATGGGCACCGGACAGCCAACTCCGAGTAACTACGAGCAGTACTTC	CAMGTGQPTPSNYEQYF
TRBD2	TRBJ2-5	TRBV9	NA	TGTGCCAGCAGCCTCGGGGGGTCACAAGAGACCCAGTACTTC	CASSLGGSQETQYF
TRBD1	TRBJ1-4	TRBV11-2	NA	TGTGCCAGCAGCCCCGGACAGGGGGCCCCGGAACTGTTTTTT	CASSPGQGAPELFF
NA	TRBJ2-7	TRBV25-1	NA	TGTGCCAGCAGTGAATATAACGTGTATGAGGGACTGCACGAGCAGTACTTC	CASSEYNVYEGLHEQYF
NA	TRBJ2-5	TRBV5-6	NA	TGTGCCAGCAGCTTGCGACAGATCCAAGAGACCCAGTACTTC	CASSLRQIQETQYF
NA	TRBJ2-7	TRBV19	NA	TGTGCCAGTATGAAGACACCAGCAGCCTACGAGCAGTACTTC	CASMKTPAAYEQYF